Listed below are T cell receptor beta chains from one sample, sequenced in a study of shared clonotypes between healthy human individuals. Profiling relied on immunoSEQ multiplex PCR, and the TCRdb table lists in-frame clones only, not all of them. In the table there are about 2.5 million clones, 85% to 95% of which are singletons. The sequencing input was naive CD4+ T cells from PBMCs. The source is a man aged 18-30 years in good health. Some clones in this sample may be carry-over from other donors' samples. CDR3s include the opening cysteine and the closing phenylalanine or tryptophan. Each record gives: D gene, J gene, clone size, V gene, CDR3 protein, CDR3 DNA. A D gene is named only where the DNA matches it firmly. Rows give clone size only sometimes, using once, few, many, or a class for an expanded clone.

NA | TRBJ1-5 | NA | TRBV19 | CASSDFGGRGQPQHF | TGTGCCAGTAGTGACTTCGGGGGGCGCGGTCAGCCCCAGCATTTT
NA | TRBJ1-5 | NA | TRBV11-3 | CASSTRGPCNQPQHF | TGTGCCAGCAGCACCCGGGGACCCTGCAATCAGCCCCAGCATTTT
NA | TRBJ1-5 | NA | TRBV28 | CATTRRARLAQHF | TGTGCCACCACTCGACGGGCCCGTTTGGCCCAGCATTTT
NA | TRBJ1-1 | NA | TRBV7-3 | CASSLRGKGVTEAFF | TGTGCCAGCAGCTTAAGAGGCAAGGGGGTCACTGAAGCTTTCTTT
NA | TRBJ2-7 | NA | TRBV7-9 | CASSQSQGHLSYEQYF | TGTGCCAGCAGTCAATCACAGGGTCATCTATCCTACGAGCAGTACTTC
NA | TRBJ1-2 | NA | TRBV9 | CASSEVQLGGLTYGYTF | TGTGCCAGCAGCGAAGTTCAACTCGGGGGACTCACCTATGGCTACACCTTC
NA | TRBJ2-7 | NA | TRBV5-1 | CASSLRTQSTYEQYF | TGCGCCAGCAGCTTGAGGACACAGAGCACCTACGAGCAGTACTTC
NA | TRBJ1-2 | NA | TRBV19 | CASTTTGTNYGYTF | TGTGCCAGTACCACGACCGGGACTAACTATGGCTACACCTTC
NA | TRBJ1-1 | NA | TRBV6-4 | CASSYRVGTEAFF | TGTGCCAGCAGTTACAGGGTAGGCACTGAAGCTTTCTTT
TRBD1 | TRBJ1-3 | NA | TRBV28 | CASSTFRDRGLGNTIYF | TGTGCCAGCAGCACTTTCCGGGACAGGGGGCTTGGAAACACCATATATTTT
NA | TRBJ2-5 | NA | TRBV5-5 | CASSGGLEETQYF | TGTGCCAGCAGCGGGGGGCTTGAAGAGACCCAGTACTTC
NA | TRBJ2-7 | NA | TRBV6-5 | CASSTGLFEQYF | TGTGCCAGCAGTACGGGACTTTTCGAGCAGTACTTC
NA | TRBJ1-1 | NA | TRBV6-6 | CASGGWGLVLGTEAFF | TGTGCCAGCGGTGGGTGGGGGCTCGTATTGGGCACTGAAGCTTTCTTT
TRBD2 | TRBJ2-2 | NA | TRBV6-6 | CASSYGGRRAGELFF | TGTGCCAGCAGTTACGGCGGGAGGAGGGCCGGGGAGCTGTTTTTT
TRBD1 | TRBJ2-7 | NA | TRBV6-1 | CASRTAPGGYYEQYF | TGTGCCAGCAGGACCGCCCCAGGGGGCTATTACGAGCAGTACTTC
NA | TRBJ2-2 | NA | TRBV28 | CASRFGGSGAGELFF | TGTGCCAGCAGGTTTGGGGGGAGTGGAGCCGGGGAGCTGTTTTTT
NA | TRBJ2-1 | NA | TRBV20-1 | CTPRENEQFF | TGCACCCCCCGAGAGAATGAGCAGTTCTTC
NA | TRBJ2-7 | NA | TRBV27 | CASSLQGSSYEQYF | TGTGCCAGCAGTTTACAGGGGTCTTCCTACGAGCAGTACTTC
NA | TRBJ1-1 | NA | TRBV9 | CASSVRADMNTEAFF | TGTGCCAGCAGCGTACGTGCGGACATGAACACTGAAGCTTTCTTT
NA | TRBJ1-1 | NA | TRBV5-1 | CASAPGPGGMNTEAFF | TGCGCCAGCGCCCCCGGGCCTGGGGGCATGAACACTGAAGCTTTCTTT
NA | TRBJ2-2 | once | TRBV6-6 | CASKRTEVYTGELFF | TGTGCCAGCAAGAGGACTGAAGTTTACACCGGGGAGCTGTTTTTT
NA | TRBJ1-4 | NA | TRBV11-2 | CASSLGRGNEKLFF | TGTGCCAGCAGCTTAGGCAGGGGTAATGAAAAACTGTTTTTT